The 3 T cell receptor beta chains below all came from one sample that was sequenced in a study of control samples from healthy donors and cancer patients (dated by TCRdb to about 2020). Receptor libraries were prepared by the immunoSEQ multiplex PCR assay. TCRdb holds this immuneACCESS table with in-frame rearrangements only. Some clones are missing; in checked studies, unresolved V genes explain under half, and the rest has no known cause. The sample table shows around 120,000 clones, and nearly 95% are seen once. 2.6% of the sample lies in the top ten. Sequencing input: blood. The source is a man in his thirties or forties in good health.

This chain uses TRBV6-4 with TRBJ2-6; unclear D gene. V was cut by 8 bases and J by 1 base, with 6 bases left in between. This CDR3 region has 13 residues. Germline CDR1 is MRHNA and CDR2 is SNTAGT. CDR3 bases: TGTGCCAGCCACGGGTCTGGGGCCAACGTCCTGACTTTC. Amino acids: CASHGSGANVLTF.

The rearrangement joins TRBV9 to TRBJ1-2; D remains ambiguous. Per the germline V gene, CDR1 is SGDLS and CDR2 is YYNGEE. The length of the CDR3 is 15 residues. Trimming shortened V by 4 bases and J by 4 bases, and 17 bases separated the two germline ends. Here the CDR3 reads CASSPGPVLGYGYTF. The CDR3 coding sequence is TGTGCCAGCAGCCCCGGACCCGTCTTAGGCTATGGCTACACCTTC.

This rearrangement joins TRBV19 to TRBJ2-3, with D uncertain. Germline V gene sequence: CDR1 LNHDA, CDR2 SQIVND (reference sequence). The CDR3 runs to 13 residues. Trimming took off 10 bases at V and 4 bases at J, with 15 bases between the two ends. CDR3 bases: TGTGCCACCCACTCTAATGGTGCAGATACGCAGTATTTT. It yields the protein CATHSNGADTQYF.